The rows below give T cell receptor beta chains drawn from one sample of a study of PD-1 blockade in classical Hodgkin lymphoma. Data came from immunoSEQ multiplex PCR; TCRdb stores just in-frame clones and leaves some out. The table records roughly 7,100 clones, almost 80% of them present only once. The specimen comprised CD4+ T cells from blood, sampled at baseline. The receptors shown here come from a human donor with classical Hodgkin lymphoma. CDR3s include the opening cysteine and the closing phenylalanine or tryptophan. D genes are given only for firm matches. Expanded clones get a size class; other rows say once, few or many, or leave the size out.

j_call clone_size d_call v_call cdr3_nt cdr3_aa
TRBJ2-2 NA NA TRBV5-1 TGCGCCAGCAGCTGGAGGGCTCCCTCGGAGTCCGGGGAGCTGTTTTTT CASSWRAPSESGELFF
TRBJ1-5 NA NA TRBV6-6 TGTGCCAGCAGCCCCGGTCAGCCCCAGCATTTT CASSPGQPQHF
TRBJ1-3 NA TRBD1 TRBV2 TGTGCCAGCGGTGGATCGACAGGGACTACTTACTCTGGAAACACCATATATTTT CASGGSTGTTYSGNTIYF
TRBJ2-7 NA NA TRBV28 TGTGCCAGCAGTTTAATAAGGTTAAACACCTACGAGCAGTACTTC CASSLIRLNTYEQYF
TRBJ1-2 NA TRBD1 TRBV19 TGTGCCAGTAACCCGGACAGGGGTAGTGGCGGCTACACCTTC CASNPDRGSGGYTF
TRBJ2-7 NA TRBD1 TRBV11-2 TGTGCCAGCAGCTCAAACCAGGGGGCAGGGTGGGTCGAGCAGTACTTC CASSSNQGAGWVEQYF
TRBJ2-5 NA NA TRBV6-5 TGTGCCAGCAGAGGTCGAAGGGAGACCCAGTACTTC CASRGRRETQYF
TRBJ2-3 NA NA TRBV5-6 TGTGCCAGCAGCTCCCTGGCGGGCCCAGATACGCAGTATTTT CASSSLAGPDTQYF
TRBJ2-2 NA NA TRBV29-1 TGCAGCGGCAGATCAGGGGCGGCGAACACCGGGGAGCTGTTTTTT CSGRSGAANTGELFF
TRBJ2-7 NA TRBD2 TRBV2 TGTGCCAGCAGTGAAGAACAGGGTTTCCTAGCGGGGCCCTACGAGCAGTACTTC CASSEEQGFLAGPYEQYF
TRBJ2-3 NA NA TRBV5-4 TGTGCCAGCAGGACGGGCGGGAAGACCACAGATACGCAGTATTTT CASRTGGKTTDTQYF
TRBJ1-5 few TRBD1 TRBV4-1 TGCGCCAGCAGCCAGGAAACAGGGGGTCGCAATCAGCCCCAGCATTTT CASSQETGGRNQPQHF
TRBJ1-2 NA NA TRBV30 TGTGCCTGGAGTGTCGGGGGGTATGGCTACACCTTC CAWSVGGYGYTF
TRBJ2-3 few NA TRBV5-4 TGTGCCAGCAGCTTGGTAGATACGCAGTATTTT CASSLVDTQYF
TRBJ1-1 NA NA TRBV28 TGTGCCAGCAGCGTGGGGACTCTAGAAGCTTTCTTT CASSVGTLEAFF
TRBJ2-1 NA TRBD2 TRBV2 TGTGCAAGCAGGGACCGAGCGGGAGTGACCTACAATGAGCAGTTCTTC CASRDRAGVTYNEQFF
TRBJ2-3 NA TRBD1 TRBV25-1 TGTGCCAGCAGGAAGACAGGGGGAACAGATACGCAGTATTTT CASRKTGGTDTQYF